This T cell receptor beta chain was profiled in a study of glioma-infiltrating T cells after dendritic cell vaccination. TCRdb's copy holds only in-frame clones and misses some; the assay was immunoSEQ multiplex PCR. Seen here are 85,000 to 95,000 clones, 65% to 90% observed once, and the top ten hold more than 15%. CDR1 GTSNPN and CDR2 SVGIG come from the germline V gene (reference sequence). This CDR3 has 13 amino acids. V trimming: 8 bases; J trimming: 7 bases; junction bases outside the gene matches: 8. A remark on this clone: The antigen is not known.

Overall study results and limits: The cohort had few patients with full blood and tumor sets.

V is TRBV30 and J is TRBJ2-2, with 9 bases aligning to TRBD2. This TCR was recovered from a human donor with glioblastoma. The source was blood, collected before dendritic cell vaccination. CDR3: CASSGGRVGELFF. CDR3 nucleotide sequence: TGTGCCAGTAGCGGCGGGAGGGTCGGGGAGCTGTTTTTT.